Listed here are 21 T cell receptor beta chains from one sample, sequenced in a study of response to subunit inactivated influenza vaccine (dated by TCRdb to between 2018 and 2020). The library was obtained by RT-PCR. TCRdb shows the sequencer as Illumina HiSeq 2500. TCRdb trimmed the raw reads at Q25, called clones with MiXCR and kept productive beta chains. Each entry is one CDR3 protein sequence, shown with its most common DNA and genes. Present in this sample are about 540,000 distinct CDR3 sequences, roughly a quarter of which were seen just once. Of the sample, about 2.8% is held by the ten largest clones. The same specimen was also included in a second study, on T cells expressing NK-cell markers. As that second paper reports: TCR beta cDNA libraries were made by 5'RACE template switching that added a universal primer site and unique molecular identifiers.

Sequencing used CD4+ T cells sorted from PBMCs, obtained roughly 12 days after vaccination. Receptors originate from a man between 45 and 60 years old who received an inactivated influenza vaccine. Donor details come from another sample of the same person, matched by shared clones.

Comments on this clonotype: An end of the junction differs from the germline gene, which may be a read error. The CDR3 DNA reads TGCGCCAGCAGCTACAGACCTCCAGGGGGCTCAGAGACCCTGTACTTC. This translates into CASSYRPPGGSETLYF. The chain combines TRBV5-1 with TRBJ2-5; TRBD1 matches 8 bases. The CDR3 sequence is 16 residues long. Germline CDR1 reads SGHRS; CDR2 reads YFSETQ.

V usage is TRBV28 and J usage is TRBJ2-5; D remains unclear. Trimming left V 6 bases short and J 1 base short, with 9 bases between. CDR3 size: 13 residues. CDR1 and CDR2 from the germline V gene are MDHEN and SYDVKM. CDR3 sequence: CASSTTVQETQYF. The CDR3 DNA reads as TGTGCCAGCAGCACCACGGTCCAAGAGACCCAGTACTTC.

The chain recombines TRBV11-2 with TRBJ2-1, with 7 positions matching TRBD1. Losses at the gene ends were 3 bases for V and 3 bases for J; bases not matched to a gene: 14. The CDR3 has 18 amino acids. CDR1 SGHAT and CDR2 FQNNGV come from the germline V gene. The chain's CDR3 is CASSFHSRTGRSYNEQFF. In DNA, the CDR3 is TGTGCCAGCAGCTTCCACAGCAGGACAGGACGCAGCTACAATGAGCAGTTCTTC. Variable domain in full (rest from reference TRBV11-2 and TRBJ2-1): EAGVAQSPRYKIIEKRQSVAFWCNPISGHATLYWYQQILGQGPKLLIQFQNNGVVDDSQLPKDRFSAERLKGVDSTLKIQPAKLEDSAVYLCASSFHSRTGRSYNEQFFGPGTRLTVL.

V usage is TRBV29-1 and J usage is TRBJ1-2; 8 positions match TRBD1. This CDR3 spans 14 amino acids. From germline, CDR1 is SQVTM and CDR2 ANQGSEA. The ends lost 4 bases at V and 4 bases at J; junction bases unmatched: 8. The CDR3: CSVAPGGWSYGYTF. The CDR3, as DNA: TGCAGCGTTGCCCCAGGGGGCTGGAGCTATGGCTACACCTTC.

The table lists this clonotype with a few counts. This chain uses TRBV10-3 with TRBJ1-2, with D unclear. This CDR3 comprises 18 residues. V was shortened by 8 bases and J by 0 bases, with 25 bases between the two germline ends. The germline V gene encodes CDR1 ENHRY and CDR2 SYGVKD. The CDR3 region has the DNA TGTGCCATCTATGGGCCGAAGGGCGCCGAACTGTCTAACTATGGCTACACCTTC. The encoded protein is CAIYGPKGAELSNYGYTF.

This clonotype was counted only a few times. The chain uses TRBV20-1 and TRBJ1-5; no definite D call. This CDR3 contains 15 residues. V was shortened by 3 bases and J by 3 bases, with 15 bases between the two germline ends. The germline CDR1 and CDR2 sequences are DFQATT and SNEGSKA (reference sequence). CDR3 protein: CSASPAGEVNQPQHF. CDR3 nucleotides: TGCAGTGCTAGTCCCGCCGGAGAGGTCAATCAGCCCCAGCATTTT.

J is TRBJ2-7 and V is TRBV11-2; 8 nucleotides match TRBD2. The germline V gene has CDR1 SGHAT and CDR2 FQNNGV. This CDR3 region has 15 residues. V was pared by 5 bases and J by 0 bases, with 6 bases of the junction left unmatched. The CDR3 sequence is CASSKGLVPSYEQYF. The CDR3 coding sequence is TGTGCCAGCAGCAAGGGACTAGTTCCCTCCTACGAGCAGTACTTC.

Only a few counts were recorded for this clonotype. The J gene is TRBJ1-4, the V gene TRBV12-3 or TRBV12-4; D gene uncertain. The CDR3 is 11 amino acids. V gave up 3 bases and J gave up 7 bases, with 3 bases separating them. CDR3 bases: TGTGCCAGCAGTTTCGGTGAAAAACTGTTTTTT. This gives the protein CASSFGEKLFF.

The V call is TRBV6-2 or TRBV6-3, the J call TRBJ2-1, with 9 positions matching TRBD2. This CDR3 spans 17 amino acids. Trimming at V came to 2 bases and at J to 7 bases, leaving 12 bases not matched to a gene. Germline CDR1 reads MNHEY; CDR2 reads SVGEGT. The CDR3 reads CASSYPFSGSKGNEQFF. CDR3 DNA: TGTGCCAGCAGTTACCCCTTTAGCGGGAGCAAGGGGAATGAGCAGTTCTTC.

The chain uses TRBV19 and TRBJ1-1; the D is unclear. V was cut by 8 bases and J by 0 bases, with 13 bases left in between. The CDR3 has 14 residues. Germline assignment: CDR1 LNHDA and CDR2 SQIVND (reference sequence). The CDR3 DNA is TGTGCCAGTGGCGGTGGCGGAATGAACACTGAAGCTTTCTTT. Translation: CASGGGGMNTEAFF.

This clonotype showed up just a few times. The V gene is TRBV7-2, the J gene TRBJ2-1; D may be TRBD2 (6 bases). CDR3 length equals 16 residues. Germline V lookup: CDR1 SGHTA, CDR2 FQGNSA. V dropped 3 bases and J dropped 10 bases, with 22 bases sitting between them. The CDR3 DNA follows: TGTGCCAGCAGCTTCCGTCCCGGGACTTCGTTTACGGAGCAGTTCTTC. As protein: CASSFRPGTSFTEQFF.

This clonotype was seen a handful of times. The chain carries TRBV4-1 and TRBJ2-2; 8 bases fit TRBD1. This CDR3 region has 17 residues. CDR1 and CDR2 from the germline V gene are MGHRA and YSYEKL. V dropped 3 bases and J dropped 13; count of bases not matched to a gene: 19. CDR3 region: CASSQPRQGILGFGLFF. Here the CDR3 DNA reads TGCGCCAGCAGCCAGCCGAGACAGGGGATACTTGGATTTGGGCTGTTTTTT.

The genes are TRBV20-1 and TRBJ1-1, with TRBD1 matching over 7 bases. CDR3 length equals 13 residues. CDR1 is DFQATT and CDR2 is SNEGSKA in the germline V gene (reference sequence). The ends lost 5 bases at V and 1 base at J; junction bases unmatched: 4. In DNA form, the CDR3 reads TGCAGTGCTCCCCGGACAGGGAACACTGAAGCTTTCTTT. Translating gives CSAPRTGNTEAFF.

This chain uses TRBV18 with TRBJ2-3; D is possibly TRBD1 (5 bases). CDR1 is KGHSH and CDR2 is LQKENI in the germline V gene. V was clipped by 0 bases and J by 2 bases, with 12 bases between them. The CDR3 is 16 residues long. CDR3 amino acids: CASSPPFRTLTDTQYF. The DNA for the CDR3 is TGTGCCAGCTCACCACCATTCAGGACACTCACAGATACGCAGTATTTT.

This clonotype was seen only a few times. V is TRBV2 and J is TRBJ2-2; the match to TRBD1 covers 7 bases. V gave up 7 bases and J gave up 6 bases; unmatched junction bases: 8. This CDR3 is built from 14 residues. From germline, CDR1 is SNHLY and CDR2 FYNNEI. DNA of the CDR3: TGTGCCAGCACCCTGACAGGGACCCCCGGGGAGCTGTTTTTT. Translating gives CASTLTGTPGELFF.

DNA of the CDR3: TGTGCCACCAGCAGAGATAGCGTAATAGGTGAAAAACTGTTTTTT. Translating gives CATSRDSVIGEKLFF. The chain links TRBV15 to TRBJ1-4; D is unclear. The CDR3 sequence is 15 residues long. V was cut by 0 bases and J by 7 bases, with 12 bases left in between. CDR1 and CDR2 (germline): LNHNV, YYDKDF (reference sequence).

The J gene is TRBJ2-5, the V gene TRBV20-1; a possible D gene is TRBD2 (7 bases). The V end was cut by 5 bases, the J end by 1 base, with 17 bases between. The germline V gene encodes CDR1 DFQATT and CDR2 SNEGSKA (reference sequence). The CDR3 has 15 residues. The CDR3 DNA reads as TGCAGTGCTCGATCTGCGGGGGCCTTCCAAGAGACCCAGTACTTC. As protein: CSARSAGAFQETQYF.

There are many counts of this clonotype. The CDR3 loop reads CASSLVLATSSYNEQFF. In DNA form, the CDR3 reads TGCGCCAGCAGCTTGGTGCTAGCGACGAGCTCCTACAATGAGCAGTTCTTC. V usage is TRBV5-1 and J usage is TRBJ2-1; D is possibly TRBD2 (6 bases). Trimming removed 0 bases from V and 0 bases from J, with 13 bases in between. Germline CDR1 is SGHRS and CDR2 is YFSETQ. The CDR3 consists of 17 residues.

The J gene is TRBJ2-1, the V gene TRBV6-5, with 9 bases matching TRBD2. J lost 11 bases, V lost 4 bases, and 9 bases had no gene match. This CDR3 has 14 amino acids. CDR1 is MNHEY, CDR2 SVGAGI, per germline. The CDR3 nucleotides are TGTGCCAGCAGTTTAACGGCGGGGGGGACTCAGCAGTTCTTC. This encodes CASSLTAGGTQQFF.

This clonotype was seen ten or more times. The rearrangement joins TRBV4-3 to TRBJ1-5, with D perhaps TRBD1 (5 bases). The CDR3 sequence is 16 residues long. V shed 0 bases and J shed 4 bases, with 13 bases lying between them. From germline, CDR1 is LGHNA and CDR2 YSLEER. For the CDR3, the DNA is TGCGCCAGCAGCCAAGAGGCAGGGAAGAGGAATCAGCCCCAGCATTTT. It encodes CASSQEAGKRNQPQHF.

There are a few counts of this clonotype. The CDR3 reads CATSDETGTNSYF. CDR3 DNA sequence: TGTGCCACCAGTGATGAAACCGGGACCAACTCCTACTTC. This chain links TRBV24-1 with TRBJ2-7; either TRBD1 or TRBD2 may supply D (5 bases each). The CDR3 totals 13 residues. The germline V and J ends were trimmed by 3 bases and 13 bases, with 18 bases remaining between them. In germline, CDR1 is KGHDR, CDR2 SFDVKD.